What follows are 28 T cell receptor beta chains derived from one specimen sequenced in a study of T cells in localized non-small cell lung cancer. Method: immunoSEQ multiplex PCR; TCRdb's copy keeps in-frame clones and lacks some. The profile shows over 8,000 clones, roughly 94% of them singletons. The source material was peripheral blood, sampled before any cancer treatment. These receptors were collected from a woman aged 35-75 years with stage I squamous cell lung carcinoma.

This chain uses TRBV18 with TRBJ1-2; 7 positions match TRBD1. Germline trimming cut 5 bases from V and 5 bases from J; bases unmatched to any gene: 5. Germline values: CDR1 KGHSH, CDR2 LQKENI. The CDR3 extends over 13 amino acids. The CDR3 protein is CASSSRDSYGYTF. CDR3 sequence (DNA): TGTGCCAGCTCATCCAGGGACAGTTATGGCTACACCTTC.

The chain uses TRBV19 and TRBJ2-1, with TRBD2 identical over 7 bases. Germline values: CDR1 LNHDA, CDR2 SQIVND (reference sequence). The CDR3 has 13 residues. V lost 7 bases to trimming and J lost 4 bases; unmatched junction nucleotides: 4. The DNA of the CDR3 is TGTGCCAGTATGGGGGGGGGATACAATGAGCAGTTCTTC. Translating gives CASMGGGYNEQFF.

The J gene is TRBJ2-7, the V gene TRBV7-6; D uncertain. The CDR3 length is 13 residues. Germline loops: CDR1 SGHVS, CDR2 FNYEAQ. Deletions cut 0 bases from V and 2 bases from J, with 5 bases between. DNA of the CDR3: TGTGCCAGCAGCTTAGCAGTCACCTACGAGCAGTACTTC. Amino acids: CASSLAVTYEQYF.

The chain is built from TRBV18 and TRBJ2-5; D is possibly TRBD2 (6 bases). The germline V and J ends were trimmed by 3 bases and 2 bases, with 16 bases remaining between them. Germline V lookup: CDR1 KGHSH, CDR2 LQKENI. The CDR3 totals 16 residues. The CDR3 DNA reads as TGTGCCAGCTCACCGTTGGAGGGAGCGGAACAAGAGACCCAGTACTTC. It is translated as CASSPLEGAEQETQYF.

J is TRBJ2-3 and V is TRBV11-2; tentatively, D is TRBD2 (6 bases). Trimming cost V 5 bases and J 5 bases, with 11 bases left between them. Germline values: CDR1 SGHAT, CDR2 FQNNGV. CDR3 length: 13 residues. In DNA, the CDR3 is TGTGCCAGCAGCCTGAGACTAGTAGATACGCAGTATTTT. Residues: CASSLRLVDTQYF.

The J gene is TRBJ1-1, the V gene TRBV4-2; D unclear. The CDR3 is made up of 12 amino acids. V was cut by 1 base and J by 7 bases, with 7 bases left in between. Germline values: CDR1 LGHNA, CDR2 YNFKEQ. Here the CDR3 DNA reads TGTGCCAGCAGCCAAGGGGGTATTGAAGCTTTCTTT. It translates to CASSQGGIEAFF.

This clone came up a few times. The chain recombines TRBV7-3 with TRBJ2-6; the D gene could be TRBD1 or TRBD2 (5 bases each). From germline, CDR1 is SGHTA and CDR2 FQGTGA. Trimming stripped 5 bases from V and 1 base from J, with 15 bases between. This CDR3 is 17 amino acids long. In DNA form, the CDR3 reads TGTGCCAGCAGCCCCTCGGGGTCAGGGTCTGGGGCCAACGTCCTGACTTTC. It yields the protein CASSPSGSGSGANVLTF. The full variable domain, in which reference TRBV7-3 and TRBJ2-6 provide the parts outside the CDR3, is GAGVSQTPSNKVTEKGKYVELRCDPISGHTALYWYRQSLGQGPEFLIYFQGTGAADDSGLPNDRFFAVRPEGSVSTLKIQRTERGDSAVYLCASSPSGSGSGANVLTFGAGSRLTVL.

The chain uses TRBV25-1 and TRBJ2-5; 7 bases map to TRBD2. The trim removed 2 bases at V and 0 bases at J, leaving 6 bases unmatched. CDR1 MGHDK and CDR2 SYGVNS come from the germline V gene. The CDR3 is 16 amino acids. CDR3 nucleotide sequence: TGTGCCAGCAGTGAAGGGGGAGGGCCCTACCAAGAGACCCAGTACTTC. Translated, it gives CASSEGGGPYQETQYF. Looking up the rest from reference TRBV25-1 and TRBJ2-5 gives the full variable domain: EADIYQTPRYLVIGTGKKITLECSQTMGHDKMYWYQQDPGMELHLIHYSYGVNSTEKGDLSSESTVSRIRTEHFPLTLESARPSHTSQYLCASSEGGGPYQETQYFGPGTRLLVL.

This chain joins TRBV6-5 and TRBJ1-5, with D unclear. Germline V CDR1 and CDR2: MNHEY, SVGAGI. V dropped 6 bases and J dropped 0 bases, with 12 bases sitting between them. The CDR3 has 15 residues. CDR3 loop: CASSRRHLSNQPQHF. The CDR3 DNA reads as TGTGCCAGCAGCCGCCGACACCTTAGCAATCAGCCCCAGCATTTT.

The chain uses TRBV10-1 and TRBJ2-2; D ambiguous. The germline V gene encodes CDR1 WNHNN and CDR2 SYGVQD (reference sequence). There are 13 residues in the CDR3. V lost 0 bases, J lost 5 bases, and 4 bases lay in between. The CDR3 sequence is CASSESGTGELFF. For the CDR3, the DNA is TGCGCCAGCAGTGAGTCGGGGACCGGGGAGCTGTTTTTT.

V gene TRBV11-2 combines with J gene TRBJ2-7; D remains ambiguous. The V end lost 1 base, the J end lost 3 bases, and 16 bases lay between the germline ends. There are 16 residues in the CDR3. Germline V gene lookup returns CDR1 SGHAT and CDR2 FQNNGV. The CDR3 DNA reads TGTGCCAGCAGCTTAGGGGCCACGGGCCCCGGCTACGAGCAGTACTTC. Translating it yields CASSLGATGPGYEQYF.

V usage is TRBV2 and J usage is TRBJ2-7, with 13 bases that match TRBD2. Germline loops: CDR1 SNHLY, CDR2 FYNNEI. Losses at the gene ends were 4 bases for V and 4 bases for J; bases not matched to a gene: 10. This CDR3 region has 17 residues. In DNA form, the CDR3 reads TGTGCCAGCAGTGTTGGTCCACGACTAGCGGGGGGATACGAGCAGTACTTC. Protein sequence: CASSVGPRLAGGYEQYF.

This clone has only one observation. The CDR3 DNA reads as TGTGCCAGCAGTGAAGCGCAAGCAGGGGTGGGAGAAAAACTGTTTTTT. Translation: CASSEAQAGVGEKLFF. The chain uses TRBV2 and TRBJ1-4, with D possibly TRBD1 on 6 matching bases. This CDR3 contains 16 residues. Trimming cost V 0 bases and J 8 bases, with 16 bases left between them. In germline, CDR1 is SNHLY, CDR2 FYNNEI.

The rearrangement links TRBV6-5 to TRBJ2-5, with D perhaps TRBD1 or TRBD2 (6 bases each). The length of the CDR3 is 12 residues. Germline CDR1 MNHEY, CDR2 SVGAGI. Trimming removed 5 bases from V and 4 bases from J, with 8 bases in between. The CDR3 sequence is CASSKGGETQYF. In nucleotides, the CDR3 is TGTGCCAGCAGTAAGGGGGGAGAGACCCAGTACTTC.

This clone has only one observation. This rearrangement joins TRBV30 to TRBJ2-1; no clear D. The CDR3 is 13 residues long. Germline V lookup: CDR1 GTSNPN, CDR2 SVGIG (reference sequence). V was cut by 0 bases and J by 6 bases, with 9 bases left in between. In DNA, the CDR3 is TGTGCCTGGAGTGTGACCGGAACCAATGAGCAGTTCTTC. It specifies CAWSVTGTNEQFF.

The table lists this clone with a few counts. J is TRBJ1-4 and V is TRBV6-1; possible D gene TRBD1, 5 bases. Germline CDR1 and CDR2: MNHNS and SASEGT. Trimming cost V 7 bases and J 3 bases, with 9 bases left between them. The CDR3 has 13 amino acids. DNA of the CDR3: TGTGCCAGCAATCGGACACCTAATGAAAAACTGTTTTTT. The encoded protein is CASNRTPNEKLFF.

The rearrangement uses TRBV2 and TRBJ2-7; 8 bases map to TRBD2. The CDR3 length is 13 residues. Per germline, CDR1 SNHLY and CDR2 FYNNEI. With 6 bases clipped from V and 6 bases from J, the junction kept 7 bases outside the gene matches. Here the CDR3 reads CASRLTSVVEQYF. The CDR3 DNA follows: TGTGCCAGCAGGTTGACTAGCGTGGTCGAGCAGTACTTC. The whole variable domain, remainder taken from reference TRBV2 and TRBJ2-7, is EPEVTQTPSHQVTQMGQEVILRCVPISNHLYFYWYRQILGQKVEFLVSFYNNEISEKSEIFDDQFSVERPDGSNFTLKIRSTKLEDSAMYFCASRLTSVVEQYFGPGTRLTVT.

V gene TRBV18 combines with J gene TRBJ1-1; TRBD1 matches at 7 bases. Per the germline V gene, CDR1 is KGHSH and CDR2 is LQKENI. The V and J ends lost 4 bases and 3 bases, in that order; junction bases with no gene match: 5. The CDR3 extends over 14 amino acids. CDR3 sequence reads: CASSLRTGYTEAFF. In DNA form, the CDR3 reads TGTGCCAGCTCACTAAGGACAGGTTACACTGAAGCTTTCTTT.

The rearrangement joins TRBV6-1 to TRBJ2-3; 7 bases agree with TRBD1. The CDR3 contains 14 residues. V shed 6 bases and J 1 base; nucleotides not matched to a gene: 4. Looked up from germline, CDR1 is MNHNS and CDR2 is SASEGT. This CDR3 is CASRTGTGTDTQYF. DNA for the CDR3: TGTGCCAGCAGGACCGGGACAGGCACAGATACGCAGTATTTT.

The rearrangement joins TRBV18 to TRBJ1-2; 8 bases are a match to TRBD1. Germline CDR1 reads KGHSH; CDR2 reads LQKENI. Trimming removed 5 bases from V and 4 bases from J; junction bases left unmatched: 0. CDR3 length: 12 residues. The CDR3 spells CASSTGGYGYTF. CDR3 DNA: TGTGCCAGCTCAACAGGGGGCTATGGCTACACCTTC.

J is TRBJ2-5 and V is TRBV4-1; D ambiguous. The CDR3 length is 14 residues. Germline lookup yields CDR1 MGHRA and CDR2 YSYEKL. Trimming removed 1 base at V and 0 bases at J, with 6 bases between. CDR3 nucleotides: TGCGCCAGCAGCCAAGGTGGCAACCAAGAGACCCAGTACTTC. Protein sequence: CASSQGGNQETQYF.

This rearrangement joins TRBV7-9 to TRBJ2-4, with 10 bases aligning to TRBD1. Germline CDR1 SEHNR, CDR2 FQNEAQ (reference sequence). The CDR3 runs to 16 residues. V trimming: 5 bases; J trimming: 0 bases; junction bases outside the gene matches: 4. DNA of the CDR3: TGTGCCAGCAGCCCCGGACAGGGGGAAGCCAAAAACATTCAGTACTTC. Translation: CASSPGQGEAKNIQYF.

The chain links TRBV5-4 to TRBJ2-1; D may be TRBD2 (6 bases). Germline CDR1 is SGHNT and CDR2 is YYREEE (reference sequence). V lost 0 bases, J lost 5 bases, and 9 bases lay in between. The CDR3 runs to 14 residues. Here the CDR3 reads CASSLDGGNNEQFF. DNA of the CDR3: TGTGCCAGCAGCTTGGACGGAGGGAACAATGAGCAGTTCTTC.

The chain employs TRBV4-2 and TRBJ2-3, with TRBD1 matching 7 bases. Germline trimming cut 3 bases from V and 2 bases from J; bases unmatched to any gene: 11. Germline CDR1 reads LGHNA; CDR2 reads YNFKEQ. There are 17 residues in the CDR3. In DNA, the CDR3 is TGTGCCAGCAGCCATTCACAGGGGCTCGGTTACACAGATACGCAGTATTTT. Translating gives CASSHSQGLGYTDTQYF.

The V call is TRBV4-1, the J call TRBJ1-1; a possible D gene is TRBD1 (6 bases). This CDR3 comprises 14 residues. Germline CDR1 reads MGHRA; CDR2 reads YSYEKL. V was shortened by 3 bases and J by 1 base, with 9 bases between the two germline ends. The CDR3: CASSHTTGNTEAFF. CDR3 bases: TGCGCCAGCAGCCATACGACAGGGAACACTGAAGCTTTCTTT.

CDR3: CASSGNVWTAGSEQYF. CDR3 bases: TGTGCCAGCTCAGGGAATGTTTGGACAGCGGGTAGCGAGCAGTACTTC. The chain combines TRBV18 with TRBJ2-7; D may be TRBD1 or TRBD2 (6 bases each). Trimming removed 5 bases at V and 6 bases at J, with 23 bases between. In germline, CDR1 is KGHSH, CDR2 LQKENI. This CDR3 has 16 amino acids.

The chain links TRBV19 to TRBJ2-1; 10 positions agree with TRBD1. This CDR3 is 15 amino acids long. CDR1 and CDR2 (germline): LNHDA, SQIVND (reference sequence). V lost 6 bases to trimming and J lost 7 bases; unmatched junction nucleotides: 9. DNA of the CDR3: TGTGCCAGTAGCCTAGACAGGGGGCTGGTTAATGAGCAGTTCTTC. Its protein product is CASSLDRGLVNEQFF.

The chain combines TRBV6-6 with TRBJ2-5; D gene ambiguous. Germline CDR1 reads MNHNY; CDR2 reads SVGAGI (reference sequence). This CDR3 is 13 amino acids long. V was trimmed by 2 bases and J by 5 bases, leaving 9 bases between them. CDR3 amino acids: CASSYASFETQYF. CDR3 bases: TGTGCCAGCAGTTACGCCTCCTTCGAGACCCAGTACTTC.